The rows below give T cell receptor beta chains drawn from one sample of a study of tumor-infiltrating lymphocytes in localized non-small cell lung cancer. TCRdb's copy holds only in-frame clones and misses some; the assay was immunoSEQ multiplex PCR. This table has roughly 13,000 clones, roughly 82% appearing once. Sequencing was carried out using lung tumor tissue. The source of these receptors is a human donor with non-small cell lung cancer. CDR3s include the opening cysteine and the closing phenylalanine or tryptophan.

J,V,length,CDR3
TRBJ2-4,TRBV7-2,17,CASSPPTGTVAKNIQYF
TRBJ2-7,TRBV2,14,CASSLSGRNYEQYF
TRBJ1-1,TRBV7-2,13,CASSYRGGLEAFF
TRBJ1-6,TRBV10-3,14,CAIRDRLDNSPLHF
TRBJ1-2,TRBV18,15,CASSPGQGANYGYTF
TRBJ2-7,TRBV6-5,13,CASSRGLAHEQYF
TRBJ1-3,TRBV6-4,13,CASSDSTGNTIYF
TRBJ1-1,TRBV19,16,CASSNRDRGGWTEAFF
TRBJ2-3,TRBV4-2,17,CASSPRGSVAGGDTQYF
TRBJ2-5,TRBV7-6,14,CASSLGGQGETQYF
TRBJ1-6,TRBV2,14,CASSERGSNSPLHF
TRBJ2-7,TRBV2,16,CASRPGLAGGSYEQYF
TRBJ1-2,TRBV28,15,CASSSATGGKYGYTF
TRBJ1-2,TRBV5-1,15,CASSLASQGGYGYTF
TRBJ2-5,TRBV2,16,CASSILAGGSQETQYF
TRBJ2-7,TRBV2,14,CASTPTGGLHEQYF
TRBJ1-4,TRBV9,15,CASSVVGGDSGKLFF
TRBJ1-1,TRBV10-1,14,CASSKGRVNTEAFF
TRBJ1-3,TRBV27,14,CASSPQTTGNTIYF
TRBJ1-1,TRBV2,13,CASSGDGNTEAFF